The next 8 T cell receptor beta chains were all read from a single sample in a study of blood T cell repertoires in COVID-19. Data came from immunoSEQ multiplex PCR; TCRdb stores just in-frame clones and leaves some out. The sample comprises fewer than 250,000 clones, 80% to 90% of which are singletons, and roughly 8.8% rests with the top ten. The material sequenced was peripheral blood. Every receptor here comes from a woman in her forties or fifties with acute or convalescent COVID-19.

Only one count was recorded for this clone. The chain is built from TRBV29-1 and TRBJ2-7, with a weak D call TRBD1 (6 bases). Germline V gene data show CDR1 as SQVTM and CDR2 as ANQGSEA. V was clipped by 5 bases and J by 1 base, with 12 bases between them. This CDR3 is built from 13 residues. CDR3 sequence (DNA): TGCAGCGTTCGGGACACCCGATCCTACGAGCAGTACTTC. This translates into CSVRDTRSYEQYF.

The chain links TRBV5-1 to TRBJ2-1; 10 bases line up with TRBD2. V was clipped by 1 base and J by 6 bases; unmatched bases: 4. Looked up from germline, CDR1 is SGHRS and CDR2 is YFSETQ. The length of the CDR3 is 15 residues. As DNA, the CDR3 is TGCGCCAGCAGCTTGATAGCGGGGGGATTCAATGAGCAGTTCTTC. Protein: CASSLIAGGFNEQFF.

V is TRBV24-1 and J is TRBJ2-3, with D possibly being TRBD2 (7 bases). The V end was cut by 3 bases, the J end by 3 bases, with 12 bases between. Germline loops: CDR1 KGHDR, CDR2 SFDVKD. CDR3 length: 15 residues. The CDR3 DNA reads as TGTGCCACCAGTGATATGGGGAGGGGGACAGATACGCAGTATTTT. It yields the protein CATSDMGRGTDTQYF.

This clone has ten or more counts. This sequence joins TRBV28 and TRBJ2-7; 7 nucleotides match TRBD2. Per the germline V gene, CDR1 is MDHEN and CDR2 is SYDVKM. The CDR3 length is 16 residues. V lost 2 bases to trimming and J lost 0 bases; unmatched junction nucleotides: 7. In nucleotides, the CDR3 is TGTGCCAGCAGTTTAAGAGCGGGAACCATCTCCTACGAGCAGTACTTC. Its translation: CASSLRAGTISYEQYF.

V gene TRBV7-6 combines with J gene TRBJ2-5; TRBD2 matches at 14 bases. Trimming took 8 bases from V and 4 from J; bases not matched to a gene: 9. Per the germline V gene, CDR1 is SGHVS and CDR2 is FNYEAQ. CDR3 length equals 16 residues. This CDR3 reads CASLRGLAGDAETQYF. CDR3 DNA sequence: TGTGCCAGCCTCCGGGGACTAGCGGGAGATGCAGAGACCCAGTACTTC.

This chain joins TRBV21-1 and TRBJ2-1; TRBD1 is taken as the D call from the table, unchecked against the DNA. TRBV21-1 is a known pseudogene. This CDR3 region has 11 residues. Here the CDR3 DNA reads TGTGCCAGCAGCAAAGGGGCAGGGCAGTTCTTC. This codes for CASSKGAGQFF.

The V gene is TRBV5-6, the J gene TRBJ1-2; tentative D call: TRBD1 (5 bases). The V gene's germline CDR1 is SGHDT and CDR2 YYEEEE. The CDR3 spans 15 residues. V lost 2 bases, J lost 2 bases, and 13 bases lay in between. CDR3 residues: CASSLDPGLNYGYTF. CDR3 nucleotides: TGTGCCAGCAGCTTAGATCCGGGACTCAACTATGGCTACACCTTC. The full variable domain, rest sourced from reference TRBV5-6 and TRBJ1-2, is DAGVTQSPTHLIKTRGQQVTLRCSPKSGHDTVSWYQQALGQGPQFIFQYYEEEERQRGNFPDRFSGHQFPNYSSELNVNALLLGDSALYLCASSLDPGLNYGYTFGSGTRLTVV.

V usage is TRBV27 and J usage is TRBJ2-1; D might be TRBD2 (6 bases). The CDR3 extends over 16 amino acids. The V and J ends lost 5 bases and 3 bases respectively, with 17 bases between them. Germline V gene sequence: CDR1 MNHEY, CDR2 SMNVEV (reference sequence). CDR3 nucleotide sequence: TGTGCCAGCAGTCCCCGGCCTAGCGTCAACTACAATGAGCAGTTCTTC. Translated, it gives CASSPRPSVNYNEQFF.